Listed below are T cell receptor beta chains from one sample, sequenced in a study of Graves' ophthalmopathy and Graves' hyperthyroidism. TCRdb reprocessed the multiplex PCR reads via MiXCR and lists one record per CDR3 protein. The sample lists 600,000 to 950,000 distinct CDR3 sequences; roughly 40% were seen once. The sample was peripheral blood. The receptors shown here come from an adult man with Graves' ophthalmopathy. Both conserved end residues are part of each CDR3. The D gene is left open where the match is weak. Size values are once, few and many counts, or a class for expanded clones, and some rows have none.

clone_size j_call d_call v_call cdr3_aa cdr3_nt
- TRBJ2-6 - TRBV7-8 CAWITPRASGANVLTF TGTGCCTGGATAACCCCTCGGGCTTCTGGGGCCAACGTCCTGACTTTC
many TRBJ1-1 - TRBV11-2 CASSLDARTTTEAFF TGTGCCAGCAGCTTAGACGCCAGAACCACCACTGAAGCTTTCTTT
many TRBJ1-5 - TRBV10-2 CASSEGQNSNQPQHF TGCGCCAGCAGTGAAGGACAGAATAGCAATCAGCCCCAGCATTTT
few TRBJ2-7 TRBD1 TRBV24-1 CATSEGDRSYEQYF TGTGCCACCAGTGAGGGGGACAGATCCTACGAGCAGTACTTC
- TRBJ1-1 TRBD1 TRBV24-1 CASREGAQAFF TGTGCCAGCAGGGAGGGGGCTCAAGCTTTCTTT
- TRBJ2-7 - TRBV7-9 CASSQEDQGGFEQYF TGTGCCAGCAGCCAAGAGGACCAGGGGGGATTCGAGCAGTACTTC
many TRBJ1-6 - TRBV2 CASREQGPRNSPLHF TGTGCCAGCAGGGAACAGGGACCGAGGAATTCACCCCTCCACTTT
- TRBJ1-2 - TRBV10-3 CAISDRGRGLYGYTF TGTGCCATCAGTGATCGGGGTCGAGGGCTCTATGGCTACACCTTC
few TRBJ2-2 - TRBV4-2 CASSQEGGELFF TGTGCCAGCAGCCAAGAAGGCGGGGAGCTGTTTTTT
- TRBJ1-3 - TRBV10-3 CASSRGSPGNTIYF TGTGCCAGCAGTCGAGGGAGCCCTGGAAACACCATATATTTT
- TRBJ1-2 TRBD1 TRBV4-2 CASSYLRRRDRGHYGYTF TGTGCCAGCAGTTATTTGAGGAGGAGGGACAGGGGGCATTATGGCTACACCTTC
- TRBJ1-1 - TRBV2 CASSSGVF TGTGCCAGCAGTTCAGGGGTGTTT
- TRBJ1-3 - TRBV29-1 CSARDSGNTIYF TGCAGTGCTCGGGACTCTGGAAACACCATATATTTT
- TRBJ2-7 - TRBV7-2 CASSQLGSGGEQYF TGTGCCAGCAGCCAACTCGGGTCTGGGGGCGAGCAGTACTTC
- TRBJ1-1 TRBD1 TRBV25-1 CASTWDRGQGNTEAFF TGTGCCAGCACATGGGACAGGGGGCAGGGGAACACTGAAGCTTTCTTT
- TRBJ2-7 TRBD1 TRBV29-1 CSLNRGVYEQYF TGCAGCTTGAACAGGGGGGTGTACGAGCAGTACTTC